This T cell receptor beta chain was recovered during a study of T cells in Graves' hyperthyroidism and ophthalmopathy. TCR beta CDR3 region amplification was performed from RNA transcripts. The HTBI primer set served for first-round RT-PCR of the TCR CDR3. One entry per CDR3 protein, called by TCRdb with MiXCR from the multiplex PCR reads. The data contain approximately 330,000 distinct CDR3 sequences, roughly an eighth of them singletons. Patients were excluded for uncontrolled infection, other autoimmune disease, pregnancy or lactation. Diagnoses rested on clinical symptoms, serum thyroxine and TRAb, thyroid ultrasound and orbital computed tomography. V lost 7 bases and J lost 8, with 18 bases in between. The CDR3 spans 14 residues. Germline V gene sequence: CDR1 SNHLY, CDR2 FYNNEI.

This clonotype was sampled from a woman aged 40 to 50 with Graves' ophthalmopathy. Sequencing was carried out using blood. The chain joins TRBV2 to TRBJ2-1, with a weak D call TRBD1 (6 bases). The CDR3 reads CASKIQGNADEQFF. The CDR3 DNA sequence: TGTGCCAGCAAAATACAGGGAAACGCAGATGAGCAGTTCTTC.